A single sample is the source of the 2 T cell receptor beta chains below, sequenced in a study of technical replicates of blood from several donors. The data were produced by immunoSEQ multiplex PCR, yet TCRdb's version contains in-frame clones alone and is incomplete. The sample has around 69,000 clones, 88% seen once. Sequencing input: PBMCs. The receptors were sampled from a human donor in good health. Some clones in this sample may be carry-over from other donors' samples.

The J gene is TRBJ1-2, the V gene TRBV15, with D tentatively TRBD1 (6 bases). The germline gives CDR1 LNHNV, CDR2 YYDKDF (reference sequence). Trimming cost V 1 base and J 7 bases, with 13 bases left between them. The CDR3 covers 14 residues. The DNA of the CDR3 is TGTGCCACCAGCAGAGGACAGGAGTCTGCTGGCTACACCTTC. Protein sequence: CATSRGQESAGYTF.

This sequence joins TRBV7-2 and TRBJ2-6; D is unclear. The CDR3 has 16 amino acids. The germline V and J ends were trimmed by 5 bases and 0 bases, with 11 bases remaining between them. The germline V gene has CDR1 SGHTA and CDR2 FQGNSA. The chain's CDR3 is CASSALPSSGANVLTF. CDR3 in DNA: TGTGCCAGCAGCGCCTTACCGAGCTCTGGGGCCAACGTCCTGACTTTC.